The clone carrying this T cell receptor beta chain occurred many times. The antigen is unknown. Naive CD4+ T cells were purified with Tregs depleted by CD25. The germline V gene encodes CDR1 MNHNS and CDR2 SASEGT. The germline V and J ends were trimmed by 7 bases and 2 bases, with 7 bases remaining between them. CDR3 length: 12 amino acids. Constant-region reverse primers amplified full-length variable regions, followed by semi-nested Nested Universal Primer A PCR. TCRdb redid the calling of the 5' RACE reads with MiXCR, one entry per CDR3 protein. The sample holds about 50,000 distinct CDR3 sequences, around 26% seen once. General observations from the study: In terms of TCR gene usage, tumor memory CD4+ T cells clustered together with blood and lymph node memory CD4+ cells, as well as with lymph node naive CD4+ cells. Tumor-infiltrating Treg TCR alpha and beta sequences overlapped most with tumor naive CD4+ T cells, then blood naive.

The sample comprised naive CD4+ T cells sorted from blood. Subset here: naive CD4+ T cells, CD4+CD45RA+CD25-. J is TRBJ2-3 and V is TRBV6-1; D gene uncertain. This TCR derives from a female donor with breast cancer. The CDR3 reads CASTPPTDTQYF. In DNA, the CDR3 is TGTGCCAGCACGCCCCCCACAGATACGCAGTATTTT.